This T cell receptor (beta chain) came from a study of beta chain features in type 1 diabetes. The isolated RNA, all of it, was reverse transcribed, so expressed TCRB transcripts were what got sequenced. Clones were read by immunoSEQ multiplex PCR, and TCRdb kept only the in-frame ones, dropping some. The table records 640,000 or so clones, over 12% of them present only once. Findings and caveats of the study: Researchers report that Type 1 diabetes patients had moderately but significantly shorter TCRB CDR3s across all four CD4+ subsets.

The CDR3 has 14 amino acids. The germline gives CDR1 SNHLY, CDR2 FYNNEI. Trimming cost V 8 bases and J 1 base, with 12 bases left between them. Points on this clone: Its antigen is not identified.

The chain has TRBV2 and TRBJ2-1; possibly TRBD1 for D (6 bases). Sequencing input: naive CD4+ T cells from blood. The source of this sequence is a man aged 18 to 35 with type 1 diabetes. CDR3 in amino acids: CASQGGFSYNEQFF. Written as DNA, the CDR3 is TGTGCCAGCCAAGGGGGATTTTCCTACAATGAGCAGTTCTTC.